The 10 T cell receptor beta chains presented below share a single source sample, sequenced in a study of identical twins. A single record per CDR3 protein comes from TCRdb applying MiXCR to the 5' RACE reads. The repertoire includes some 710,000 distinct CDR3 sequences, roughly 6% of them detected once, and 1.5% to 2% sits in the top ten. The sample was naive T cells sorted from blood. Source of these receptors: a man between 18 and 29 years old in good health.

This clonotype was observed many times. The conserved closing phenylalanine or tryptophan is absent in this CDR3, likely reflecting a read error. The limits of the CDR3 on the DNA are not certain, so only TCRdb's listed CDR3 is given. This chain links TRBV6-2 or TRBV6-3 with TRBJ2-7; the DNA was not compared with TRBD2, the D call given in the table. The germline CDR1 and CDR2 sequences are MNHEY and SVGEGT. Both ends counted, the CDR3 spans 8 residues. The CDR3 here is CASSTRTP.

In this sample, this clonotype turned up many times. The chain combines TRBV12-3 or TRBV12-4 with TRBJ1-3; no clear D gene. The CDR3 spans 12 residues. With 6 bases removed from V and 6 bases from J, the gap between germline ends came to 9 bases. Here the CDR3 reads CASRRRENTIYF. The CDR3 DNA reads TGTGCCAGCAGAAGACGGGAAAACACCATATATTTT.

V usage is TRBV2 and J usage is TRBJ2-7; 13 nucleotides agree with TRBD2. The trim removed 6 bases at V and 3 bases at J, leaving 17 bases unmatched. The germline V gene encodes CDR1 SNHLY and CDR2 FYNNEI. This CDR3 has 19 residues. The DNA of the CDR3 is TGTGCCAGCAGGCCTCCCGGGACAGGGGGGACTAGCGGGAACTACGAGCAGTACTTC. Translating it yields CASRPPGTGGTSGNYEQYF.

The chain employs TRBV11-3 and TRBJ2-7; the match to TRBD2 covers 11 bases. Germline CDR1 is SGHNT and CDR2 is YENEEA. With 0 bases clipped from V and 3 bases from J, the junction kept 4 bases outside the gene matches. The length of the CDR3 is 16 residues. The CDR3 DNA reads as TGTGCCAGCAGCTTAGAAGGGACTAGCGGCAGCTACGAGCAGTACGTC. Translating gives CASSLEGTSGSYEQYV.

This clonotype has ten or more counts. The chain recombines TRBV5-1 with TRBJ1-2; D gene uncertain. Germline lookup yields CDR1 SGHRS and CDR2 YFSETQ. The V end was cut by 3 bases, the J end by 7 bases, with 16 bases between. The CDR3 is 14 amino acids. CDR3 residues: CASSSSYPAGGYTF. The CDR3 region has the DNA TGCGCCAGCAGCTCCAGCTATCCTGCTGGTGGCTACACCTTC.

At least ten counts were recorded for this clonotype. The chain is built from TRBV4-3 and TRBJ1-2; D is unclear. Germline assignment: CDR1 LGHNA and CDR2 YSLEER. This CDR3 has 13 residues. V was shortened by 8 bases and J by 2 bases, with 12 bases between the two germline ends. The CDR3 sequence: CASSREGNYGYTF. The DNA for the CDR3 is TGCGCCAGCTCCCGGGAAGGAAACTATGGCTACACCTTC.

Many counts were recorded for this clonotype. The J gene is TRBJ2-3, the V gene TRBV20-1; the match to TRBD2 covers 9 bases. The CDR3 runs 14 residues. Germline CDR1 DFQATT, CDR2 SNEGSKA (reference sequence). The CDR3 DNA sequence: TGCAGACCTAAACTGGCGGGAGGGCCAAATACGCAGTATTTT. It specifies CRPKLAGGPNTQYF.

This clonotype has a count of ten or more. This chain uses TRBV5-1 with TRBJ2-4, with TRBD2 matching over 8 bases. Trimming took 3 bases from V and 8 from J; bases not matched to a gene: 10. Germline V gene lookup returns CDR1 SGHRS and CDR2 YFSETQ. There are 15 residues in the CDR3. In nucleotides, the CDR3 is TGCGCCAGCAGCTCATACGGGAGGGTCAGTGACATTCAGTACTTC. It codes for CASSSYGRVSDIQYF.

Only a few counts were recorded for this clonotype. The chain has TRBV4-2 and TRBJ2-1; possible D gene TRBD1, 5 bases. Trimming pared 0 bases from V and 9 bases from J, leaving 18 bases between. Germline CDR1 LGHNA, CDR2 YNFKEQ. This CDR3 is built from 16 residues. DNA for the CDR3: TGTGCCAGCAGCCAAGAACAAGGGGCTAGGATTAGTGAGCAGTTCTTC. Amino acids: CASSQEQGARISEQFF.

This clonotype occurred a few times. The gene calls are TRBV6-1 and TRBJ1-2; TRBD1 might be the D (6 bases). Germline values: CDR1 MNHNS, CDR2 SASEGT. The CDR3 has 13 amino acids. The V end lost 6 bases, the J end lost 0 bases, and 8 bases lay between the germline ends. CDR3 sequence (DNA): TGTGCCAGCAGGGACAGCGCTAACTATGGCTACACCTTC. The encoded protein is CASRDSANYGYTF.